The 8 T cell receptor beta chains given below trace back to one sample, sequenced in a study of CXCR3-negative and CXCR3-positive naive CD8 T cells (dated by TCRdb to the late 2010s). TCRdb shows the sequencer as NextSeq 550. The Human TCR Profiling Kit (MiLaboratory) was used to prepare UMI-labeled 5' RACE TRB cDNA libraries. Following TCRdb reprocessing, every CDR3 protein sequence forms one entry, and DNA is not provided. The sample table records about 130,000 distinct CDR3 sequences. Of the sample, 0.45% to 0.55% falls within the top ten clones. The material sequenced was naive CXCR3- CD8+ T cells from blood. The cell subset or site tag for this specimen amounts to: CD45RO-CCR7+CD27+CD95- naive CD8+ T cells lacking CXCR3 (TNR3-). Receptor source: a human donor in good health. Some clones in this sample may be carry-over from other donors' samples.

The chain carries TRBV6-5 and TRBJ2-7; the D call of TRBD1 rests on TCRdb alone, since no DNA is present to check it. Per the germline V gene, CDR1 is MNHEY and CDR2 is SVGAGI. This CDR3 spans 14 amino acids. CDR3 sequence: CASRQGAGPYEQYF.

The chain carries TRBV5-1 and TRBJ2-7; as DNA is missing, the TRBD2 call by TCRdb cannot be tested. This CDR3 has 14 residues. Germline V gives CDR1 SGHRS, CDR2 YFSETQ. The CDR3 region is CASRDGPTSYEQYF.

This chain's CDR3 is CASSGWDRGNYGYTF. The V gene is TRBV6-4, the J gene TRBJ1-2; checking the TCRdb D call of TRBD1 is not possible without DNA. CDR3 size: 15 residues. Germline CDR1 MRHNA, CDR2 SNTAGT.

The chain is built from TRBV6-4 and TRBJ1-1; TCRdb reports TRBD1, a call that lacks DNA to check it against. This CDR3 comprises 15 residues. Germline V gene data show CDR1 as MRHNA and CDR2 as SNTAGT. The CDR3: CASRRDSRMNTEAFF.

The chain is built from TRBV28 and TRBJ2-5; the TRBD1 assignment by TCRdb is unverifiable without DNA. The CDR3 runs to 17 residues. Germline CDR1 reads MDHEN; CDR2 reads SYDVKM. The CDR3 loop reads CASSLYGTGTGGETQYF.

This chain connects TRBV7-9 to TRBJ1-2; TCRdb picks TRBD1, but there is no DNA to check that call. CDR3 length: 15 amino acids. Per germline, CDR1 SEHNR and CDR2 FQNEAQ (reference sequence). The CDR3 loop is CASSQQDRAGGGYTF.

CDR3 amino acids: CASSFASGAYEQYF. The rearrangement links TRBV5-5 to TRBJ2-7; TCRdb picks TRBD2, but there is no DNA to check that call. Germline assignment: CDR1 SGHKS and CDR2 YYEKEE (reference sequence). This CDR3 is built from 14 residues.

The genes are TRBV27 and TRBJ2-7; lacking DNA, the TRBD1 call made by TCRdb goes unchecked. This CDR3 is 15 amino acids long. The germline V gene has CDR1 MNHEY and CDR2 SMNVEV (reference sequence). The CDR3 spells CASSPPGGGSMEQYF.